This T cell receptor (beta chain) was recorded in a study of stem cell transplantation in POMP-related autoinflammatory disease. Germline V gene lookup returns CDR1 ENHRY and CDR2 SYGVKD. The CDR3 loop spans 16 amino acids. V shed 5 bases, J shed 5 bases, and the junction held 6 bases outside the gene matches. TCRdb keeps only in-frame clones here, not all; method: immunoSEQ multiplex PCR. The data hold over 25,000 clones, with 80% to 90% observed a single time. The TCR comes from a human donor with POMP-related autoinflammation and immune dysregulation (PRAID). The rearrangement uses TRBV10-3 and TRBJ2-3; 14 nucleotides line up with TRBD2. This specimen consisted of CD4+ T cells from PBMCs, obtained before stem cell transplantation. CDR3 sequence: CAISRLAGGHGDTQYF. DNA for the CDR3: TGTGCCATCAGTCGACTAGCGGGGGGGCATGGAGATACGCAGTATTTT.